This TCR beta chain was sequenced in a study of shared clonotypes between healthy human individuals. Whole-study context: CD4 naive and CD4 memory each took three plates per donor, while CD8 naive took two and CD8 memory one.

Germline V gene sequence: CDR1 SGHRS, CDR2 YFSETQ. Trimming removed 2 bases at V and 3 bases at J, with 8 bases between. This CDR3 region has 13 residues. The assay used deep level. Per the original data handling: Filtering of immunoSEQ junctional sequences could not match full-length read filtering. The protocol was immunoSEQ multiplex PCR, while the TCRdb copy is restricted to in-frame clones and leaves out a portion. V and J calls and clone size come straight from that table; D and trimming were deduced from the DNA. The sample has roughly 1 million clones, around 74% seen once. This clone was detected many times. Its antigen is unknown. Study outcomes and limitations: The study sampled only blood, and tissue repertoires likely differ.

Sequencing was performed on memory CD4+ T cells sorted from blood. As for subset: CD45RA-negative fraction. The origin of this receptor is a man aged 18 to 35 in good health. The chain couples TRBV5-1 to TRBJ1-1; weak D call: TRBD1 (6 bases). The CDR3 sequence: CASSFDRYTEAFF. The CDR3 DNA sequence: TGCGCCAGCAGCTTCGACAGGTACACTGAAGCTTTCTTT.